This T cell receptor beta chain was identified in a study of cytomegalovirus exposure and HLA in healthy donors. Whole-study findings and limits: For presence/absence analyses, sequencing depth was assumed to be roughly uniform across donors. The study dropped some indistinguishable V segments, TRBV6-2 and TRBV6-3 among them.

Germline V gene lookup returns CDR1 DFQATT and CDR2 SNEGSKA (reference sequence). The CDR3 has 11 amino acids. Deletions cut 7 bases from V and 6 bases from J, with 13 bases between. This PCR relied on a set of 60 Vbeta primers and 13 Jbeta primers. In the original analysis: A later analysis counted 65 million to 95 million unique TCR beta chains, 10 million to 12 million shared. Sequencing was performed with immunoSEQ multiplex PCR; in TCRdb, only in-frame clones are kept and a portion is missing. Clone size and the V and J calls come from that table; the DNA yielded D and trimming. The repertoire has some 190,000 clones, roughly three quarters of them found once; the top ten carry 2% to 2.5%. About this clone itself: Its antigen remains unknown.

The J gene is TRBJ2-7, the V gene TRBV20-1, with D possibly matching TRBD2 (7 bases). Source material: PBMCs. This receptor was identified in a young woman in good health and CMV-seropositive. The CDR3 DNA reads as TGCAGTGAAGGGGGGGCCCCCGAGCAGTACTTC. It specifies CSEGGAPEQYF.